Listed below are T cell receptor beta chains from one sample, sequenced in a study of blood T cell repertoires in COVID-19. The method was immunoSEQ multiplex PCR; TCRdb's version includes in-frame clones alone and lacks a portion of them. The table records fewer than 90,000 clones, more than 75% of them present only once. Sequencing used peripheral blood. The receptors here all came from a man in his forties or fifties with active or convalescent COVID-19. The CDR3 runs from the conserved cysteine through the conserved F or W. The D gene is left open where the match is weak. Clone size appears in some rows only: once, few, many, or a class for an expanded clone.

-,TRBV19,-,12,TRBJ1-2,CASSAGYYGYTF,TGTGCCAGTAGTGCCGGTTACTATGGCTACACCTTC
once,TRBV28,TRBD1,13,TRBJ2-1,CASTGQGHNEQFF,TGTGCCAGCACGGGACAGGGCCACAATGAGCAGTTCTTC
few,TRBV5-4,TRBD1,17,TRBJ1-1,CASRRDRGRRLDRVAFF,TGTGCCAGCAGGCGTGACAGGGGGCGCAGGCTGGACAGGGTAGCTTTCTTT
-,TRBV7-9,TRBD1,16,TRBJ2-6,CASSPGTVSGANVLTF,TGTGCCAGCAGCCCTGGGACAGTCTCTGGGGCCAACGTCCTGACTTTC
-,TRBV24-1,-,13,TRBJ1-2,CATSENGNYGYTF,TGTGCCACCAGTGAGAACGGGAACTATGGCTACACCTTC
few,TRBV7-9,-,15,TRBJ1-1,CASSLVSGRNTEAFF,TGTGCCAGCAGCTTAGTTTCGGGGAGGAACACTGAAGCTTTCTTT
-,TRBV11-2,-,13,TRBJ2-5,CATLSGRGETQYF,TGTGCCACCCTGTCGGGGCGGGGAGAGACCCAGTACTTC
once,TRBV12-3/TRBV12-4,TRBD1,12,TRBJ2-4,CASRPTGNIQYF,TGTGCCAGCAGACCGACAGGGAACATTCAGTACTTC
-,TRBV7-2,TRBD2,16,TRBJ2-3,CASSLGLAGVTDTQYF,TGTGCCAGCAGCTTAGGTCTAGCGGGGGTCACAGATACGCAGTATTTT
-,TRBV7-9,TRBD2,14,TRBJ2-2,CASSLRLAGGELFF,TGTGCCAGCAGCTTACGGCTAGCGGGCGGGGAGCTGTTTTTT
once,TRBV28,TRBD1,15,TRBJ2-7,CASTSGQGDSYEQYF,TGTGCCAGCACATCGGGGCAGGGGGACTCCTACGAGCAGTACTTC
-,TRBV6-6,-,13,TRBJ2-1,CASRPDSWNEQFF,TGTGCCAGCAGGCCGGACTCTTGGAATGAGCAGTTCTTC
many,TRBV18,TRBD1,16,TRBJ1-1,CASSPPAAGTGTDSFF,TGTGCCAGCTCACCACCCGCAGCCGGGACCGGGACAGATTCTTTCTTT
-,TRBV19,-,14,TRBJ1-2,CASSIRDQTDGYTF,TGTGCCAGTAGTATCCGAGACCAGACAGATGGCTACACCTTC
-,TRBV4-1,-,18,TRBJ1-6,CASSQAMGAGDLNSPLHF,TGCGCCAGCAGCCAAGCAATGGGGGCTGGGGATCTTAATTCACCCCTCCACTTT
-,TRBV5-1,TRBD1,14,TRBJ2-3,CASHRGTRTDTQYF,TGCGCCAGTCACAGGGGAACGCGCACAGATACGCAGTATTTT
few,TRBV28,-,11,TRBJ1-5,CASMSLQPQHF,TGTGCCAGCATGAGCTTGCAGCCCCAGCATTTT
-,TRBV29-1,TRBD1,15,TRBJ2-3,CSATGGADGTDTQYF,TGCAGCGCAACAGGGGGCGCGGATGGCACAGATACGCAGTATTTT
-,TRBV6-5,TRBD1,15,TRBJ1-5,CASSYSAGGGQPQHF,TGTGCCAGCAGTTACTCGGCAGGGGGCGGTCAGCCCCAGCATTTT
-,TRBV4-1,-,17,TRBJ1-3,CASSQEQSSSSGNTIYF,TGCGCCAGCAGCCAAGAACAGTCGTCGAGCTCTGGAAACACCATATATTTT
-,TRBV7-2,-,14,TRBJ2-1,CASNRRGSYNEQFF,TGTGCCAGCAATCGTAGGGGCTCCTACAATGAGCAGTTCTTC
few,TRBV12-5,-,13,TRBJ1-1,CASGLAGNTEAFF,TGTGCTAGTGGTTTGGCAGGGAACACTGAAGCTTTCTTT
-,TRBV5-1,TRBD1,13,TRBJ2-5,CASSPGQGETQYF,TGCGCCAGCAGCCCGGGACAGGGGGAGACCCAGTACTTC
-,TRBV6-5,TRBD2,14,TRBJ2-1,CASSPPTGGNEQFF,TGTGCCAGCAGCCCCCCGACGGGGGGTAATGAGCAGTTCTTC
-,TRBV5-5,-,15,TRBJ2-2,CASSPQGTNTGELFF,TGTGCCAGCAGCCCGCAGGGCACGAACACCGGGGAGCTGTTTTTT
-,TRBV28,TRBD1,15,TRBJ2-5,CASIPGQGAGETQYF,TGTGCCAGCATTCCCGGACAGGGGGCCGGGGAGACCCAGTACTTC
-,TRBV28,TRBD1,18,TRBJ1-4,CASSLWGQGADLYEKLFF,TGTGCCAGCAGTTTATGGGGACAGGGGGCGGATTTATATGAAAAACTGTTTTTT
-,TRBV6-1,TRBD1,14,TRBJ1-6,CASSEWGQVAPLHF,TGTGCCAGCAGTGAATGGGGACAGGTAGCACCCCTCCACTTT
-,TRBV5-1,TRBD1,15,TRBJ1-1,CASSPRDRRNTEAFF,TGCGCCAGCAGCCCCAGGGACAGGAGGAACACTGAAGCTTTCTTT